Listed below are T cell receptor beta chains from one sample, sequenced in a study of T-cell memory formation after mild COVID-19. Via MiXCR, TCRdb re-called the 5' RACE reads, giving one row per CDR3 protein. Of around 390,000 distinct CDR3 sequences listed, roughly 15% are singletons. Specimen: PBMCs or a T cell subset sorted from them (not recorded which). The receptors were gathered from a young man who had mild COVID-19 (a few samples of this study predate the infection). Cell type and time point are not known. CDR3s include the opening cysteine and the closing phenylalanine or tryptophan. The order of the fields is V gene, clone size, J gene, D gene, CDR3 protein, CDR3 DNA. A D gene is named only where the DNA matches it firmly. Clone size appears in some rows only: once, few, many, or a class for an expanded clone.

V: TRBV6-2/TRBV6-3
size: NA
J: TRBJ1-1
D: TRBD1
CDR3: CASRKTGEATEAFF
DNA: TGTGCCAGCAGGAAAACAGGGGAAGCCACTGAAGCTTTCTTT

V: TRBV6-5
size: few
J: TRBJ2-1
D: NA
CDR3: CASRGTANEQFF
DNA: TGTGCCAGCAGGGGGACTGCTAATGAGCAGTTCTTC

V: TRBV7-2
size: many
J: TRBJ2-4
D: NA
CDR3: CASTEVAKNIQYF
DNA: TGTGCCAGCACGGAAGTAGCCAAAAACATTCAGTACTTC

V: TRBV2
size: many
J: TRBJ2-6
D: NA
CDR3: CASSRDNSGANVLTF
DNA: TGTGCCAGCAGCCGGGACAACTCTGGGGCCAACGTCCTGACTTTC

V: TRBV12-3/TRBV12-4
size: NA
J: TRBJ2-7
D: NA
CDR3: CASGGYEQYF
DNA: TGTGCCAGCGGGGGCTACGAGCAGTACTTC

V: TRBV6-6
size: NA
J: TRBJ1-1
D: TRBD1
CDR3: CASSYSGPGQGNTEAFF
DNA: TGTGCCAGCAGTTACTCGGGGCCGGGACAGGGGAACACTGAAGCTTTCTTT

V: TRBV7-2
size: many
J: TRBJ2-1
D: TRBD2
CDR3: CASRFGGGNEQFF
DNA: TGTGCCAGCAGATTCGGCGGGGGCAATGAGCAGTTCTTC

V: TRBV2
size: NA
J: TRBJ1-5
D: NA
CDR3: CASSRREGGNQPQHF
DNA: TGTGCCAGCAGTCGCAGGGAGGGCGGCAATCAGCCCCAGCATTTT

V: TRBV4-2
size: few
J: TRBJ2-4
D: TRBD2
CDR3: CASSQEGSGGPKAF
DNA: TGTGCCAGCAGCCAAGAGGGTAGCGGGGGGCCAAAAGCCTTC

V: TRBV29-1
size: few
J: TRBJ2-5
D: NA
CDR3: CSVGAYQETQYF
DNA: TGCAGCGTTGGGGCCTACCAAGAGACCCAGTACTTC

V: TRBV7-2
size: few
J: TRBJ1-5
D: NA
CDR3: CASSLDPSGSGNQPQHF
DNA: TGTGCCAGCAGCTTAGACCCCTCCGGGTCTGGCAATCAGCCCCAGCATTTT